In this sample, the clone carrying this T cell receptor beta chain turned up many times. Together with thyroid ultrasound, orbital computed tomography, serum thyroxine and TRAb, clinical symptoms were used for diagnoses. The data were obtained in a study of T cells in Graves' hyperthyroidism and ophthalmopathy. RNA transcripts gave rise to amplified TCR beta CDR3 regions. Carried out on the TCR CDR3, a first-round RT-PCR used the HTBI primer set. One entry per CDR3 protein, called by TCRdb with MiXCR from the multiplex PCR reads. Here the sample spans 80,000 to 100,000 distinct CDR3 sequences, approximately 39% being singletons. This clonotype originated in a woman aged 25 to 39 with Graves' hyperthyroidism. The sample taken for sequencing was peripheral blood or thyroid tissue (not recorded which).

In DNA form, the CDR3 reads TGTGCCAGTCATTCCGGGGGCACTGAAGCTTTCTTT. It encodes CASHSGGTEAFF. This sequence joins TRBV28 and TRBJ1-1, with D perhaps TRBD1 (5 bases). V was clipped by 9 bases and J by 4 bases, with 12 bases between them. There are 12 residues in the CDR3. Germline V gene sequence: CDR1 MDHEN, CDR2 SYDVKM.